This T cell receptor beta chain is from a study of T cell responses to AZD1222 COVID-19 vaccine. Study results and limitations: Sampled repertoires all dated from after the peak T cell response. Among spike-specific TCRs, nearly half reportedly target unmutated variant regions. Recipients of AZD1222 seropositive at baseline numbered only five or six.

Of note for this clone: Its antigen is currently unknown.

The data were produced by immunoSEQ multiplex PCR, yet TCRdb's version contains in-frame clones alone and is incomplete. This sample carries 95,000 to 100,000 clones, around 84% of them seen once, and the ten largest clones take 12% to 15%. Looked up from germline, CDR1 is SNHLY and CDR2 is FYNNEI. V was trimmed by 7 bases and J by 0 bases, leaving 11 bases between them. The CDR3 is 14 amino acids. The chain has TRBV2 and TRBJ2-3; D is uncertain. The sample here was peripheral blood, taken 28 days after the second AZD1222 dose. The TCR comes from an adult who received the AZD1222 COVID-19 vaccine. In DNA form, the CDR3 reads TGTGCCAGCAAAGAGGTCGGCAGCACAGATACGCAGTATTTT. Protein sequence: CASKEVGSTDTQYF.